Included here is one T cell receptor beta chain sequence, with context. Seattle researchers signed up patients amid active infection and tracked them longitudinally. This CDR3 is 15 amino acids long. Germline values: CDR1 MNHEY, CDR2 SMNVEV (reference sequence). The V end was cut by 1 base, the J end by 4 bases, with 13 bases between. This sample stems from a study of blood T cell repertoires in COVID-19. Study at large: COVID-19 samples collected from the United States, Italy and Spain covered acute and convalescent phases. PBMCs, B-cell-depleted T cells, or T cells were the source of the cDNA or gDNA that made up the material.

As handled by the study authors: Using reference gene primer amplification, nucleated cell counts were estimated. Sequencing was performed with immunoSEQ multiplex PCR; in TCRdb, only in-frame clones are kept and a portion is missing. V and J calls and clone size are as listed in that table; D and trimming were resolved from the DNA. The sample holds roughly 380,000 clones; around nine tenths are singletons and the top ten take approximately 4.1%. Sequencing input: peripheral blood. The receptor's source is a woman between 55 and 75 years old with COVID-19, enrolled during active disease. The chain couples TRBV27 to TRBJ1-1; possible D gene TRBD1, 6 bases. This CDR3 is CASSLFGRGSTEAFF. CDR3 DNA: TGTGCCAGCAGTTTATTTGGCAGGGGATCCACTGAAGCTTTCTTT.